The T cell receptor beta chain described here comes from a study of glioma-infiltrating T cells after dendritic cell vaccination. Overall study context: Glioblastoma patients came from Phase I and II dendritic cell vaccination trials. Between about 2002 and 2013, patients got autologous tumor lysate-pulsed dendritic cell vaccines. Patients received three intradermal dendritic cell vaccine injections at biweekly intervals.

The PCR used 60 V beta and 13 J beta primers. The method was immunoSEQ multiplex PCR; TCRdb's version includes in-frame clones alone and lacks a portion of them. This sample has 100,000 or so clones, with more than 75% found just once. The V gene's germline CDR1 is SGHRS and CDR2 YFSETQ. This CDR3 is built from 17 residues. The V segment lost 4 bases and the J segment 4 bases; nucleotides outside the gene matches: 10. The receptor's source is a human donor with glioblastoma. The chain recombines TRBV5-1 with TRBJ2-7; TRBD2 matches 14 bases. This sample comprised blood, obtained before dendritic cell vaccination. As DNA, the CDR3 is TGCGCCAGCAGCAAGGGACTAGCGGGAGCGGGCTTTTACGAGCAGTACTTC. Residues: CASSKGLAGAGFYEQYF. The complete variable domain, with remaining parts taken from reference TRBV5-1 and TRBJ2-7, reads KAGVTQTPRYLIKTRGQQVTLSCSPISGHRSVSWYQQTPGQGLQFLFEYFSETQRNKGNFPGRFSGRQFSNSRSEMNVSTLELGDSALYLCASSKGLAGAGFYEQYFGPGTRLTVT.